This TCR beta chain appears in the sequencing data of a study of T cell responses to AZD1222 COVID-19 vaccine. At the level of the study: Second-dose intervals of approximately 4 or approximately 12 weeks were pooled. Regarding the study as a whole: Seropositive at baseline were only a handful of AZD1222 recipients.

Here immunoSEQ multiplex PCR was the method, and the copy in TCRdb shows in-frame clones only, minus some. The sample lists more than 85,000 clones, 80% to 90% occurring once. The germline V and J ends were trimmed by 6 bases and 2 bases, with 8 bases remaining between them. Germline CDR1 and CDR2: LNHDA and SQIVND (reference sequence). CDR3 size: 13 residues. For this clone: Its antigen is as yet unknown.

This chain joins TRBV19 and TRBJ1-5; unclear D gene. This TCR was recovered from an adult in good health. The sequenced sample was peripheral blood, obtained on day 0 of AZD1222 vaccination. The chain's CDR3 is CASRRLGNQPQHF. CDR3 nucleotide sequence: TGTGCCAGTAGGAGACTTGGCAATCAGCCCCAGCATTTT. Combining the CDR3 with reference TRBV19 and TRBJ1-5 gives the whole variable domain DGGITQSPKYLFRKEGQNVTLSCEQNLNHDAMYWYRQDPGQGLRLIYYSQIVNDFQKGDIAEGYSVSREKKESFPLTVTSAQKNPTAFYLCASRRLGNQPQHFGDGTRLSIL.